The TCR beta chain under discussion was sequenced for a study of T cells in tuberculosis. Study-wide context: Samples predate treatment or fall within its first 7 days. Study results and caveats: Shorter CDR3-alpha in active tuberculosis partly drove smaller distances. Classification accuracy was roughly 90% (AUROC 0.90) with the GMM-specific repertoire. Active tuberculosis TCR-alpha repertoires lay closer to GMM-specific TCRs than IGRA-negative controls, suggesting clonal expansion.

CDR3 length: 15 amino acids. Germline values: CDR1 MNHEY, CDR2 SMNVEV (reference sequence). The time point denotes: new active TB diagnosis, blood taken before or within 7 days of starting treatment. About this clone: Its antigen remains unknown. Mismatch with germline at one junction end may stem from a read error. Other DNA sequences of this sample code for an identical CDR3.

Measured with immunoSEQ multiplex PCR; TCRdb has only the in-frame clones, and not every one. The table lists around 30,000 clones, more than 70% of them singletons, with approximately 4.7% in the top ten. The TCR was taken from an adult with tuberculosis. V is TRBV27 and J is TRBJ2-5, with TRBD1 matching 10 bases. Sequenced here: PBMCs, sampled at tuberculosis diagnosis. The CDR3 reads CASSFRDRGPETQYF. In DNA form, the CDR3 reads TGTGCTAGCAGTTTTCGGGACAGGGGACCAGAGACCCAGTACTTC.